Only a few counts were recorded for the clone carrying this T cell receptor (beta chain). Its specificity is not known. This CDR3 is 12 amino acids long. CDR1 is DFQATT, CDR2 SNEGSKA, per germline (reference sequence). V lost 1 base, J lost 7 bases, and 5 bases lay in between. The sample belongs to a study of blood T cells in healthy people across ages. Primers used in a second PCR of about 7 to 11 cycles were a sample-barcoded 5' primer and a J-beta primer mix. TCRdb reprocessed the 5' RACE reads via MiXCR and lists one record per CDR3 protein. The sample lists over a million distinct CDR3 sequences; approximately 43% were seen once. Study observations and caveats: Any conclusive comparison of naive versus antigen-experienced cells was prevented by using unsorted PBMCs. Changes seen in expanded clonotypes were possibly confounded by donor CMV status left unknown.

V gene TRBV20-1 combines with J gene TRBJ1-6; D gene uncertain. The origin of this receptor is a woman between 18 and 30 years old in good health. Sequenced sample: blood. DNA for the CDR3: TGCAGTGCTAGAGTACAGAATTCACCCCTCCACTTT. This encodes CSARVQNSPLHF.